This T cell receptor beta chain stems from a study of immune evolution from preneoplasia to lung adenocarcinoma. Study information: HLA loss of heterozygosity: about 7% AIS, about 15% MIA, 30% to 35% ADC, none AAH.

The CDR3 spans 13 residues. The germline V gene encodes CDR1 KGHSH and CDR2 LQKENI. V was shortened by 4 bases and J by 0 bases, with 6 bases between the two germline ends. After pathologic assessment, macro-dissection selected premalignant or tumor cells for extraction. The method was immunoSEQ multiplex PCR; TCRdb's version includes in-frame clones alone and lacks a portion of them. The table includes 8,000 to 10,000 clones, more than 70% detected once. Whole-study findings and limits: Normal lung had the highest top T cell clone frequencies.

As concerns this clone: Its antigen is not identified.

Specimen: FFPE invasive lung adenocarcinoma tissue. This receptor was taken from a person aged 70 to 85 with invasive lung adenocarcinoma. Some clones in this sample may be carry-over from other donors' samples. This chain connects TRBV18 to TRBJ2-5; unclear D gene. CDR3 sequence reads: CASSRSDQETQYF. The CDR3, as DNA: TGTGCCAGCTCACGTTCCGACCAAGAGACCCAGTACTTC.